This T cell receptor (beta chain) was identified during a study of T cell changes during pregnancy in multiple sclerosis. Libraries were prepared by immunoSEQ multiplex PCR; TCRdb keeps only in-frame clonotypes and omits some of them. The sample records 91,000 or so clones, roughly 92% being singletons. The CDR3 runs 17 residues. Looked up from germline, CDR1 is SEHNR and CDR2 is FQNEAQ (reference sequence). V gave up 5 bases and J gave up 2 bases; unmatched junction bases: 6. Sequenced material: peripheral blood, taken after pregnancy. This chain links TRBV7-9 with TRBJ2-2, with TRBD2 identical over 12 bases. This TCR derives from a female donor with multiple sclerosis, enrolled in a pregnancy study. The CDR3 DNA sequence: TGTGCCAGCAGCCGTGGACTAGCGGGATTCAACACCGGGGAGCTGTTTTTT. It is translated as CASSRGLAGFNTGELFF. The variable domain in full, completed from reference TRBV7-9 and TRBJ2-2, reads DTGVSQNPRHKITKRGQNVTFRCDPISEHNRLYWYRQTLGQGPEFLTYFQNEAQLEKSRLLSDRFSAERPKGSFSTLEIQRTEQGDSAMYLCASSRGLAGFNTGELFFGEGSRLTVL.